This TCR beta chain was identified during a study of blood T cell repertoires in COVID-19. Study summary: The origin of the acute and convalescent COVID-19 samples was the United States, Italy and Spain. PBMCs, B-cell-depleted T cells, or T cells were the source of the cDNA or gDNA that made up the material.

V was clipped by 3 bases and J by 1 base; unmatched bases: 7. This CDR3 is built from 18 residues. CDR1 is SGHRS, CDR2 YFSETQ, per germline. Assay used: immunoSEQ multiplex PCR; TCRdb lists only in-frame clones, some missing. The repertoire has roughly 180,000 clones, approximately 85% of them found once; the top ten carry around 7.5%. The chain links TRBV5-1 to TRBJ2-1; TRBD2 matches 13 bases. The sequence was collected from a woman in her sixties with acute or convalescent COVID-19. The sample taken for sequencing was peripheral blood. The CDR3 protein is CASSSTSGRTGSYNEQFF. The CDR3 DNA reads TGCGCCAGCAGCTCGACTAGCGGGAGGACCGGGTCCTACAATGAGCAGTTCTTC.